This is a list of T cell receptor beta chains from one sample in a study of shared clonotypes between healthy human individuals. Using immunoSEQ multiplex PCR, the repertoire was profiled, and TCRdb retains in-frame clones only, with some absent. Among over a million clones listed, 95% to 99% were seen once. The source material was naive CD4+ T cells sorted from blood. The origin of the receptors is a man aged 25-45 years in good health. CDR3s include the opening cysteine and the closing phenylalanine or tryptophan. A D gene is named only where the DNA matches it firmly. The size field is filled for only some rows; it gives once, few, many or a size class.

clone_size d_call j_call v_call cdr3_length cdr3_aa cdr3_nt
- - TRBJ1-3 TRBV6-6 16 CASSYAQQSSGNTIYF TGTGCCAGCAGTTACGCTCAACAGAGCTCTGGAAACACCATATATTTT
- - TRBJ2-4 TRBV15 18 CATSRGGTSGQVSNIQYF TGTGCCACCAGCAGAGGCGGGACATCGGGACAAGTTTCAAACATTCAGTACTTC
- TRBD1 TRBJ2-5 TRBV6-5 14 CASSYSRGLETQYF TGTGCCAGCAGTTACTCCAGGGGGCTGGAGACCCAGTACTTC
- TRBD1 TRBJ2-7 TRBV5-6 15 CASSSSWTGSYEQYF TGTGCCAGCAGCTCCTCGTGGACAGGGAGCTACGAGCAGTACTTC
- - TRBJ1-2 TRBV6-5 13 CASSYETGDGYTF TGTGCCAGCAGTTACGAGACAGGAGATGGCTACACCTTC
- - TRBJ2-1 TRBV10-3 14 CAIAAEEGRLEQFF TGTGCCATAGCCGCGGAGGAGGGCCGGCTTGAGCAGTTCTTC
few - TRBJ1-1 TRBV10-1 15 CASSESSRERTEAFF TGCGCCAGCAGTGAGTCGAGCAGGGAGAGAACTGAAGCTTTCTTT
- - TRBJ2-7 TRBV11-2 11 CASSLNYEQYF TGTGCCAGCAGCTTAAACTACGAGCAGTACTTC
- - TRBJ1-5 TRBV10-3 13 CAISAQGDQPQHF TGTGCCATCAGCGCACAGGGAGATCAGCCCCAGCATTTT
- TRBD1 TRBJ2-5 TRBV7-2 14 CASSLGGQSETQYF TGTGCCAGCAGCTTAGGGGGACAGTCGGAGACCCAGTACTTC
- - TRBJ2-7 TRBV19 15 CASSPGDLYSYEQYF TGTGCCAGTAGTCCCGGGGACCTCTACTCCTACGAGCAGTACTTC
- - TRBJ1-3 TRBV19 15 CASSITGNSGNTIYF TGTGCCAGTAGTATTACTGGGAATTCTGGAAACACCATATATTTT
- TRBD2 TRBJ2-7 TRBV5-1 16 CASSVGLADVKYEQYF TGCGCCAGCAGCGTTGGACTAGCGGACGTGAAGTACGAGCAGTACTTC
- TRBD2 TRBJ2-7 TRBV5-1 17 CASSLAGLAGIPNEQYF TGCGCCAGCAGCTTGGCCGGGCTAGCGGGAATTCCGAACGAGCAGTACTTC
once - TRBJ2-5 TRBV4-1 15 CASSQVREATKTQYF TGCGCCAGCAGCCAAGTGCGAGAAGCGACGAAGACCCAGTACTTC
- TRBD1 TRBJ1-2 TRBV4-3 14 CASSPTGGGYGYTF TGCGCCAGCAGCCCAACAGGGGGCGGGTATGGCTACACCTTC
- TRBD2 TRBJ2-3 TRBV6-4 16 CASSFGGGPGTDTQYF TGTGCCAGCAGCTTTGGGGGAGGGCCCGGCACAGATACGCAGTATTTT
- - TRBJ2-3 TRBV7-9 12 CASSPSYYTQYF TGTGCCAGCAGCCCGAGCTACTATACGCAGTATTTT
- TRBD1 TRBJ1-5 TRBV27 15 CASSRTGKTSRPQHF TGTGCCAGCAGCCGGACAGGTAAAACATCAAGGCCCCAGCATTTT
- - TRBJ1-2 TRBV18 15 CASSGQGPANYGYTF TGTGCCAGCTCAGGTCAAGGTCCAGCTAACTATGGCTACACCTTC
- TRBD2 TRBJ2-5 TRBV5-1 17 CASSAEWAGGYQETQYF TGCGCCAGCAGCGCGGAATGGGCGGGAGGATACCAAGAGACCCAGTACTTC
once TRBD2 TRBJ2-1 TRBV11-3 13 CASSLNPLAGLFF TGTGCCAGCAGCTTAAACCCACTAGCGGGTTTGTTCTTC
- - TRBJ2-7 TRBV15 14 CATSRSSPDYEQYF TGTGCCACCAGCAGAAGTTCTCCGGACTACGAGCAGTACTTC
- TRBD1 TRBJ2-7 TRBV9 14 CASSVQPRGREQYF TGTGCCAGCAGCGTTCAACCCAGGGGGCGCGAGCAGTACTTC
- - TRBJ2-3 TRBV7-3 15 CASSGLVGGTDTQYF TGTGCCAGCAGCGGGCTAGTCGGGGGCACAGATACGCAGTATTTT
- - TRBJ2-1 TRBV5-6 16 CASSPQRGSRYNEQFF TGTGCCAGCAGCCCCCAACGGGGCTCGAGGTACAATGAGCAGTTCTTC
- - TRBJ2-5 TRBV19 14 CASSNGGGRETQYF TGTGCCAGTAGTAATGGTGGAGGGCGAGAGACCCAGTACTTC
- - TRBJ1-2 TRBV5-8 14 CASSLEGDVSGYTF TGTGCCAGCAGCTTGGAGGGGGACGTATCCGGCTACACCTTC